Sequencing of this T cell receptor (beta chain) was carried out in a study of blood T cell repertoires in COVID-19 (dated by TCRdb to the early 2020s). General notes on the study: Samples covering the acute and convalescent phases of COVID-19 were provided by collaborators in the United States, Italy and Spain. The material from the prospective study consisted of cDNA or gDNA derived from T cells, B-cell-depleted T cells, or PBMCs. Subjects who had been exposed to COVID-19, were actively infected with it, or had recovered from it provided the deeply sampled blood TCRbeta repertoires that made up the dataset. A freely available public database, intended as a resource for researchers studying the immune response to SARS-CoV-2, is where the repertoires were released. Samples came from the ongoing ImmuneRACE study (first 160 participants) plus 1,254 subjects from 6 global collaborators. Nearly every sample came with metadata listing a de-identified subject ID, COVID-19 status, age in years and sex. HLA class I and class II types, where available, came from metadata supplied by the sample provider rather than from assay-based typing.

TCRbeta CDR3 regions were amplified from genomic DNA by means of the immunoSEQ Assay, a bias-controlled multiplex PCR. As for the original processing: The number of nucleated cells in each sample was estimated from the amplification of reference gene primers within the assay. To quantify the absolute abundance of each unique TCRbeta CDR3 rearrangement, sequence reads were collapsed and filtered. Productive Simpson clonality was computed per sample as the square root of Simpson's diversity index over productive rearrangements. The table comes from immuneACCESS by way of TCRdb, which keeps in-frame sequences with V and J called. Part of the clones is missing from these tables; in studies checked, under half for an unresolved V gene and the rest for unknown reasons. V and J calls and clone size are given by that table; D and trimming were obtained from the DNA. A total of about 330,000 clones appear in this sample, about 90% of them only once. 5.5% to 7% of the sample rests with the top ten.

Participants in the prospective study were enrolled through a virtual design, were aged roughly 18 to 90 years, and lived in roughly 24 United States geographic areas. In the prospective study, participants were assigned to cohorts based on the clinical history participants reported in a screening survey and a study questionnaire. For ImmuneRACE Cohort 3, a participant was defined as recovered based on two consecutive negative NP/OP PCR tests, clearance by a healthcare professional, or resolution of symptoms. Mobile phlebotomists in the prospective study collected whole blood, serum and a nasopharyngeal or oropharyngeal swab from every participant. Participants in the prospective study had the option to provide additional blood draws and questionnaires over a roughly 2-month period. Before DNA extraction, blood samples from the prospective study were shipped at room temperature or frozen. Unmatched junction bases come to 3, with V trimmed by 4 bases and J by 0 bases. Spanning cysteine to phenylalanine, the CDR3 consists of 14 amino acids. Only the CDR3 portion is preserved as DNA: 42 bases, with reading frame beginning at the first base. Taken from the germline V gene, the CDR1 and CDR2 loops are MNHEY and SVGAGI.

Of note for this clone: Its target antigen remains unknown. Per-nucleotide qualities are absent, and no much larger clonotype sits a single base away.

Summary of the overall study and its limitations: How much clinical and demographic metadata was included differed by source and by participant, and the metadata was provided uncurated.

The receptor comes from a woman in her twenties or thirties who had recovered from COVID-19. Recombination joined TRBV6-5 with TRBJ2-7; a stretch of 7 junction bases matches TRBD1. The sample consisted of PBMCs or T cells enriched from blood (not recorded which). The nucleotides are TGTGCCAGCAGTTTCCGGGACAGCTCCTACGAGCAGTACTTC. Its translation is CASSFRDSSYEQYF.